This TCR beta chain was documented in a study of Graves' ophthalmopathy and Graves' hyperthyroidism. Patients were excluded if they had other autoimmune diseases or uncontrolled infections, and likewise if pregnancy or lactation applied. The authors isolated PBMCs from around 10 ml of fresh peripheral blood. This clonotype was seen only a few times. Amplification from RNA transcripts yielded the TCR beta CDR3 regions. Second-round multiplex PCR came after a first-round RT-PCR that employed HTBI primers. TCRdb recomputed calls from the multiplex PCR reads with MiXCR, one row per CDR3 protein. The sample gives 500,000 to 800,000 distinct CDR3 sequences, 35% to 45% of which show up once; 2.5% to 3.5% is in the top ten. Germline V CDR1 and CDR2: DFQATT, SNEGSKA (reference sequence). The CDR3 spans 15 residues. The V end was cut by 6 bases, the J end by 0 bases, with 17 bases between.

Sequenced: peripheral blood. The receptor comes from an adult man with Graves' ophthalmopathy. The V gene is TRBV20-1, the J gene TRBJ1-1; the D is unclear. In DNA, the CDR3 is TGCAGTGCCCCTGAGGGAGGCATACTGAACACTGAAGCTTTCTTT. Translating gives CSAPEGGILNTEAFF.